These T cell receptor beta chains were read from a single sample in a study of T-cell memory formation after mild COVID-19. TCRdb processed the 5' RACE reads anew with MiXCR; each CDR3 protein has one entry. The data hold approximately 240,000 distinct CDR3 sequences, with about 16% observed a single time. Sequencing was carried out using PBMCs or a T cell subset sorted from them (not recorded which). The receptors were sampled from a man younger than 30 who had mild COVID-19 (a few samples of this study predate the infection). Cell type and time point are not known. The CDR3 runs from the conserved cysteine through the conserved F or W. Fields, in order: CDR3 protein, CDR3 DNA, J gene, D gene, V gene, clone size. D genes are given only for firm matches. Part of the rows lack a size; the others show once, few, many or a class for expanded clones.

CDR3aa: CASSADWKRETQYF
CDR3nt: TGTGCCAGCAGCGCCGACTGGAAGCGGGAGACCCAGTACTTC
j_gene: TRBJ2-5
d_gene: NA
v_gene: TRBV9
abundance: few

CDR3aa: CASKGDSYEQYF
CDR3nt: TGTGCCAGCAAGGGAGACTCCTACGAGCAGTACTTC
j_gene: TRBJ2-7
d_gene: NA
v_gene: TRBV2
abundance: few

CDR3aa: CASSPRRQETQYF
CDR3nt: TGTGCCAGCAGCCCTAGACGACAAGAGACCCAGTACTTC
j_gene: TRBJ2-5
d_gene: NA
v_gene: TRBV7-2
abundance: many

CDR3aa: CASSQKQGLLSHGEAFF
CDR3nt: TGTGCAAGCAGCCAAAAACAGGGACTTCTTTCCCATGGAGAAGCTTTCTTT
j_gene: TRBJ1-1
d_gene: NA
v_gene: TRBV14
abundance: NA

CDR3aa: CASSRPSGQLFF
CDR3nt: TGTGCCAGCTCCCGCCCCAGTGGGCAACTGTTTTTT
j_gene: TRBJ1-4
d_gene: NA
v_gene: TRBV7-9
abundance: NA

CDR3aa: CSARHQQGQGSEKLFF
CDR3nt: TGCAGTGCTAGACACCAACAGGGGCAGGGCTCAGAAAAACTGTTTTTT
j_gene: TRBJ1-4
d_gene: TRBD1
v_gene: TRBV20-1
abundance: NA

CDR3aa: CASSPLEGKGSSTEAFF
CDR3nt: TGTGCCAGCTCACCACTTGAGGGTAAGGGGTCGAGCACTGAAGCTTTCTTT
j_gene: TRBJ1-1
d_gene: NA
v_gene: TRBV18
abundance: few

CDR3aa: CASSQVFFTGELFF
CDR3nt: TGCGCCAGCAGCCAAGTGTTCTTCACCGGGGAGCTGTTTTTT
j_gene: TRBJ2-2
d_gene: NA
v_gene: TRBV4-3
abundance: few

CDR3aa: CAISARQGVTNEKLFF
CDR3nt: TGTGCCATCAGTGCAAGACAAGGGGTAACTAATGAAAAACTGTTTTTT
j_gene: TRBJ1-4
d_gene: NA
v_gene: TRBV10-3
abundance: NA

CDR3aa: CASSQEAAGTNSPLHF
CDR3nt: TGCGCCAGCAGCCAAGAGGCGGCAGGAACAAATTCACCCCTCCACTTT
j_gene: TRBJ1-6
d_gene: NA
v_gene: TRBV4-3
abundance: NA

CDR3aa: CASSLDTASGEQFF
CDR3nt: TGCGCCAGCAGCTTGGATACAGCTTCGGGGGAGCAGTTCTTC
j_gene: TRBJ2-1
d_gene: NA
v_gene: TRBV5-1
abundance: NA

CDR3aa: CASSLSNGGETQYF
CDR3nt: TGTGCCAGCAGCTTAAGTAACGGGGGCGAGACCCAGTACTTC
j_gene: TRBJ2-5
d_gene: NA
v_gene: TRBV7-2
abundance: NA

CDR3aa: CASNLGGANTEAFF
CDR3nt: TGCGCCAGCAATCTAGGGGGGGCGAACACTGAAGCTTTCTTT
j_gene: TRBJ1-1
d_gene: NA
v_gene: TRBV10-2
abundance: few

CDR3aa: CAWGDSNQPQHF
CDR3nt: TGTGCCTGGGGGGACAGCAATCAGCCCCAGCATTTT
j_gene: TRBJ1-5
d_gene: NA
v_gene: TRBV30
abundance: NA

CDR3aa: CASMATGGWGTEAFF
CDR3nt: TGCGCCAGCATGGCCACAGGGGGTTGGGGCACTGAAGCTTTCTTT
j_gene: TRBJ1-1
d_gene: TRBD1
v_gene: TRBV4-3
abundance: few

CDR3aa: CASSLGGGGPNEQFF
CDR3nt: TGCGCCAGCAGCTTGGGCGGCGGGGGGCCTAATGAGCAGTTCTTC
j_gene: TRBJ2-1
d_gene: TRBD2
v_gene: TRBV5-1
abundance: few

CDR3aa: CAISSTGFPLHF
CDR3nt: TGTGCCATCAGTTCCACCGGTTTTCCCCTCCACTTT
j_gene: TRBJ1-6
d_gene: NA
v_gene: TRBV10-3
abundance: NA

CDR3aa: CSARTLDRGNTGELFF
CDR3nt: TGCAGTGCTAGAACCTTGGACAGGGGTAACACCGGGGAGCTGTTTTTT
j_gene: TRBJ2-2
d_gene: TRBD1
v_gene: TRBV20-1
abundance: few

CDR3aa: CASSSQGTVSPLHF
CDR3nt: TGCGCCAGCAGCTCCCAGGGTACTGTATCACCCCTCCACTTT
j_gene: TRBJ1-6
d_gene: NA
v_gene: TRBV5-1
abundance: NA

CDR3aa: CASSRTGLGEQFF
CDR3nt: TGCGCCAGCAGCCGGACGGGCCTCGGGGAGCAGTTCTTC
j_gene: TRBJ2-1
d_gene: NA
v_gene: TRBV5-1
abundance: few

CDR3aa: CASSQMLGGADGYTF
CDR3nt: TGCGCCAGCAGCCAGATGCTCGGGGGGGCGGACGGCTACACCTTC
j_gene: TRBJ1-2
d_gene: NA
v_gene: TRBV4-3
abundance: NA

CDR3aa: CASSLFMGDTEAFF
CDR3nt: TGCGCCAGCAGCTTGTTCATGGGGGACACTGAAGCTTTCTTT
j_gene: TRBJ1-1
d_gene: NA
v_gene: TRBV5-1
abundance: few

CDR3aa: CASSLQTGGTEAFF
CDR3nt: TGTGCCAGCAGCTTGCAGACCGGCGGCACTGAAGCTTTCTTT
j_gene: TRBJ1-1
d_gene: NA
v_gene: TRBV7-9
abundance: few

CDR3aa: CASTGTAYTGELFF
CDR3nt: TGCGCCAGCACCGGGACCGCCTACACCGGGGAGCTGTTTTTT
j_gene: TRBJ2-2
d_gene: NA
v_gene: TRBV5-1
abundance: many

CDR3aa: CASAVQGAENYGYTF
CDR3nt: TGTGCCAGCGCCGTCCAAGGAGCGGAAAACTATGGCTACACCTTC
j_gene: TRBJ1-2
d_gene: NA
v_gene: TRBV7-9
abundance: few

CDR3aa: CATGLAGRRGEQYF
CDR3nt: TGTGCCACCGGGCTAGCGGGGCGACGGGGGGAGCAGTACTTC
j_gene: TRBJ2-7
d_gene: TRBD2
v_gene: TRBV6-2/TRBV6-3
abundance: NA

CDR3aa: CASSLRSGGPRQYF
CDR3nt: TGTGCCAGCAGTCTTCGGAGCGGGGGACCTAGGCAGTATTTT
j_gene: TRBJ2-3
d_gene: TRBD2
v_gene: TRBV2
abundance: NA

CDR3aa: CASSPRGQGPDTQYF
CDR3nt: TGTGCCAGCTCACCACGTGGACAGGGCCCAGATACGCAGTATTTT
j_gene: TRBJ2-3
d_gene: TRBD1
v_gene: TRBV18
abundance: NA

CDR3aa: CASSLEVRNEQFF
CDR3nt: TGCGCCAGCAGCTTGGAAGTCCGCAATGAGCAGTTCTTC
j_gene: TRBJ2-1
d_gene: NA
v_gene: TRBV5-1
abundance: many

CDR3aa: CAISELAGSRKNIQYF
CDR3nt: TGTGCCATCAGTGAACTAGCGGGGAGCAGGAAAAACATTCAGTACTTC
j_gene: TRBJ2-4
d_gene: TRBD2
v_gene: TRBV10-3
abundance: NA

CDR3aa: CASSRMLLTGGGETQYF
CDR3nt: TGTGCCAGCAGCCGGATGTTGTTGACGGGGGGAGGGGAGACCCAGTACTTC
j_gene: TRBJ2-5
d_gene: TRBD2
v_gene: TRBV7-2
abundance: many

CDR3aa: CASSAGTGYEQYF
CDR3nt: TGTGCCAGCAGTGCGGGGACCGGGTACGAGCAGTACTTC
j_gene: TRBJ2-7
d_gene: NA
v_gene: TRBV2
abundance: many

CDR3aa: CASTVVQGSSYNEQFF
CDR3nt: TGTGCCAGCACCGTTGTCCAAGGGAGCTCCTACAATGAGCAGTTCTTC
j_gene: TRBJ2-1
d_gene: NA
v_gene: TRBV28
abundance: NA